The T cell receptor (beta chain) under discussion was sequenced for a study of identical twins. The length of the CDR3 is 16 residues. Germline loops: CDR1 MDHEN, CDR2 SYDVKM. The V and J ends lost 7 bases and 4 bases, in that order; junction bases with no gene match: 12. Broader study findings: Diverse VJ usage suggested most zero-insertion clonotypes were not invariant T cells.

From the 5' RACE reads, TCRdb called clonotypes with MiXCR, one entry per CDR3 protein. The sample holds more than 650,000 distinct CDR3 sequences, around 6.1% seen once. This clonotype came up a few times. Its antigen is still unknown. The chain joins TRBV28 to TRBJ2-2, with 7 bases fitting TRBD2. The sample taken for sequencing was naive T cells sorted from blood. This clonotype was sampled from a man aged 18 to 35 in good health. The CDR3 DNA follows: TGTGCCAGCACCGACCTTGGGGAGGGCTTCACCGGGGAGCTGTTTTTT. Translated: CASTDLGEGFTGELFF.